This TCR beta chain was retrieved from a study of cytomegalovirus exposure and HLA in healthy donors. Germline loops: CDR1 SGHDN, CDR2 FVKESK. V was trimmed by 0 bases and J by 4 bases, leaving 15 bases between them. The CDR3 has 16 amino acids. Worth noting for this clone: What it binds is unknown.

Use of 60 Vbeta and 13 Jbeta primers characterized the PCR. The data were produced by immunoSEQ multiplex PCR, yet TCRdb's version contains in-frame clones alone and is incomplete. The sample holds some 100,000 clones; 65% to 85% are singletons and the top ten take roughly 1.2%. Study findings and constraints: TCR beta sequences reportedly predicted most subjects' HLA-A and HLA-B alleles accurately.

V usage is TRBV14 and J usage is TRBJ1-2, with unresolved D. The sample consisted of PBMCs. This TCR came from a girl aged 2-10 years in good health and CMV-seropositive. DNA of the CDR3: TGTGCCAGCAGCCAAGAGGGCGACACCCCCATCTATGGCTACACCTTC. As protein: CASSQEGDTPIYGYTF.